This T cell receptor beta chain was found in a study of beta chain features in type 1 diabetes. About the study: Cell yields, gender and age were comparable in patients and healthy donors. Study-level findings and limits: TCRB repertoires of naive, central memory and Treg cells appeared more similar among patients than among healthy donors.

In the case of this clone: Its target is not known.

Expressed TCRB transcripts were sequenced because the entire RNA isolate underwent reverse transcription. Produced via immunoSEQ multiplex PCR; TCRdb's table is partial and in-frame only. This table holds 400,000 to 600,000 clones, about 29% found once. CDR3 length equals 18 residues. The trim removed 0 bases at V and 8 bases at J, leaving 13 bases unmatched. Germline values: CDR1 LGHNA, CDR2 YNFKEQ. The receptor comes from a young man in good health. The chain is built from TRBV4-2 and TRBJ2-1, with TRBD2 matching 10 bases. The sample taken for sequencing was naive CD4+ T cells from blood. In DNA, the CDR3 is TGTGCCAGCAGCCAAGATTCAAGGCTAGCGGGAGTGATTGATGAGCAGTTCTTC. Its protein product is CASSQDSRLAGVIDEQFF.